This TCR beta chain was documented in a study of identical twins. A single record per CDR3 protein comes from TCRdb applying MiXCR to the 5' RACE reads. The sample shows about 200,000 distinct CDR3 sequences, about 10% of them seen only once. This clonotype has only a few counts. This CDR3 contains 16 residues. Germline trimming cut 4 bases from V and 2 bases from J; bases unmatched to any gene: 7. Germline loops: CDR1 SGHVS, CDR2 FQNEAQ. The sample consisted of memory T cells sorted from blood. The V gene is TRBV7-8, the J gene TRBJ2-5; 10 nucleotides align to TRBD1. The receptor's source is a man aged 50-60 years in good health. The CDR3 spells CASSSGQGRGQETQYF. The CDR3, as DNA: TGTGCCAGCAGCTCGGGACAGGGGCGGGGGCAAGAGACCCAGTACTTC.